Listed below are T cell receptor beta chains from one sample, sequenced in a study of tumor-infiltrating lymphocytes in oesophageal squamous cell carcinoma. TCRdb independently ran MiXCR on the PCR reads; one entry per CDR3 protein. The sample has fewer than 20,000 distinct CDR3 sequences, 40% to 45% seen once; the top ten hold approximately 41%. Specimen: blood. Receptors were obtained from a female donor with esophageal squamous cell carcinoma. The CDR3 runs from the conserved cysteine through the conserved F or W. D genes are given only for firm matches. Rows may omit the clone size; those that give it use once, few, many or a size class.

>TRBJ1-2|-|TRBV14|-
CASSQVAAAYGYTF
TGTGCCAGCAGCCAAGTGGCCGCAGCCTATGGCTACACCTTC
>TRBJ2-5|-|TRBV6-1|once
CASSELQGAPETQYF
TGTGCCAGCAGTGAATTACAGGGTGCACCAGAGACCCAGTACTTC
>TRBJ2-5|-|TRBV7-3|-
CASSLTVGQAQYF
TGTGCCAGCAGCTTAACCGTGGGCCAGGCCCAGTACTTC
>TRBJ2-3|-|TRBV6-1|many
CASTVASYTDTQYF
TGTGCCAGCACAGTAGCGAGTTACACAGATACGCAGTATTTT
>TRBJ2-7|TRBD1|TRBV12-3/TRBV12-4|-
CASSSSTGGSYEQYF
TGTGCCAGCAGTTCCTCGACAGGGGGATCCTACGAGCAGTACTTC
>TRBJ2-3|-|TRBV7-9|medium-sized
CASSQGTLASSVTDTQYF
TGTGCCAGCAGCCAGGGGACCCTCGCGAGTTCTGTCACAGATACGCAGTATTTT
>TRBJ2-5|TRBD1|TRBV7-2|-
CASSPPTGGNSPLHF
TGTGCCAGCAGCCCCCCGACAGGGGGGAATTCACCCCTCCACTTC
>TRBJ2-3|-|TRBV4-1|-
CASRGESLNTQYF
TGCGCCTCCAGGGGGGAGTCTCTAAATACGCAGTATTTT
>TRBJ2-7|-|TRBV7-8|medium-sized
CASSPRDVALYEQYF
TGTGCCAGCAGCCCCCGGGACGTGGCCCTCTACGAGCAGTACTTC
>TRBJ2-3|-|TRBV7-7|-
CASSYHSSDTQYF
TGTGCTAGCAGCTATCATAGCTCAGATACGCAGTATTTT
>TRBJ2-3|-|TRBV30|-
CAWSDHRGRGTGELYF
TGTGCCTGGAGTGATCACCGGGGAAGAGGGACCGGGGAGCTGTATTTT
>TRBJ2-5|TRBD2|TRBV12-3/TRBV12-4|medium-sized
CASTIRAGLAGIRGQETQYF
TGTGCCAGCACCATCCGGGCTGGACTAGCGGGTATCAGAGGACAAGAGACCCAGTACTTC
>TRBJ2-5|TRBD1|TRBV7-2|-
CASSRGKGANSWQYF
TGTGCCAGCAGCCGCGGAAAGGGGGCAAATTCCTGGCAGTACTTC
>TRBJ2-7|TRBD2|TRBV24-1|many
CATSDPAGTSGSYEQYF
TGTGCCACCAGTGATCCAGCCGGGACTAGCGGTTCCTACGAGCAGTACTTC
>TRBJ2-7|TRBD2|TRBV12-3/TRBV12-4|many
CASGRGYEQYF
TGTGCCAGCGGGAGGGGCTACGAGCAGTACTTC
>TRBJ2-3|TRBD1|TRBV28|medium-sized
CASSFGTASTDTQYF
TGTGCCAGCAGTTTTGGGACAGCAAGCACAGATACGCAGTATTTT
>TRBJ2-7|-|TRBV7-4|-
CASSATGQDEQYF
TGTGCCAGCAGCGCAACAGGGCAGGATGAGCAGTACTTC
>TRBJ2-3|TRBD2|TRBV7-8|many
CASSFRGRGPDTQYF
TGTGCCAGCAGCTTTCGCGGGAGAGGCCCAGATACGCAGTATTTT
>TRBJ2-1|-|TRBV7-6|few
CASSLGSAYSYNEQFF
TGTGCCAGCAGCTTAGGATCGGCATATTCCTACAATGAGCAGTTCTTC
>TRBJ1-6|-|TRBV7-2|-
CASRTASSYNSPLHF
TGTGCCAGCAGGACGGCAAGCTCCTATAATTCACCCCTCCACTTT
>TRBJ2-5|TRBD1|TRBV6-1|medium-sized
CACQGDQSRTQYF
TGTGCCTGCCAGGGGGACCAGTCCAGGACCCAGTACTTC
>TRBJ2-2|TRBD2|TRBV7-6|many
CASSLDTPSGGITGELFF
TGTGCCAGCAGCTTAGATACCCCTAGCGGGGGTATCACCGGGGAGCTGTTTTTT
>TRBJ2-7|-|TRBV7-2|once
CASSSPRRGGQPTTYEQYF
TGTGCCAGCAGCTCTCCGCGGCGCGGGGGACAGCCTACCACCTACGAGCAGTACTTC
>TRBJ2-5|TRBD2|TRBV5-1|many
CASSFNSGGEETQYF
TGCGCCAGCAGCTTTAATAGCGGGGGGGAAGAGACCCAGTACTTC